These 3 T cell receptor beta chains came from one sample sequenced in a study of cytomegalovirus exposure and HLA in healthy donors. Here immunoSEQ multiplex PCR was the method, and the copy in TCRdb shows in-frame clones only, minus some. The profile shows about 110,000 clones, 90% to 97% of them singletons. The material sequenced was PBMCs. The receptors were sampled from a woman aged 18-29 years in good health and CMV-seronegative.

The V gene is TRBV11-2, the J gene TRBJ1-1; 7 bases align to TRBD1. The germline V gene has CDR1 SGHAT and CDR2 FQNNGV. The ends lost 5 bases at V and 6 bases at J; junction bases unmatched: 9. This CDR3 comprises 14 residues. Here the CDR3 reads CASSGTGARAEAFF. CDR3 nucleotides: TGTGCCAGCAGCGGCACAGGGGCCCGAGCTGAAGCTTTCTTT. The full variable domain, rest sourced from reference TRBV11-2 and TRBJ1-1, is EAGVAQSPRYKIIEKRQSVAFWCNPISGHATLYWYQQILGQGPKLLIQFQNNGVVDDSQLPKDRFSAERLKGVDSTLKIQPAKLEDSAVYLCASSGTGARAEAFFGQGTRLTVV.

The gene calls are TRBV29-1 and TRBJ2-5; 7 nucleotides match TRBD2. This CDR3 is 11 amino acids long. CDR1 is SQVTM, CDR2 ANQGSEA, per germline. V gave up 8 bases and J gave up 4 bases; unmatched junction bases: 4. This CDR3 is CSLGEGETQYF. For the CDR3, the DNA is TGCAGCTTGGGGGAGGGAGAGACCCAGTACTTC.

The chain recombines TRBV5-4 with TRBJ2-5; D gene ambiguous. The CDR3 consists of 15 residues. The V gene lost 2 bases and the J gene lost 2 bases, with 13 bases spanning the gap. Germline CDR1 SGHNT, CDR2 YYREEE (reference sequence). The CDR3 sequence is CASSFYGRSQETQYF. The CDR3 nucleotides are TGTGCCAGCAGCTTTTATGGCCGATCGCAAGAGACCCAGTACTTC.